Each of the 24 T cell receptor beta chains below was sequenced from the same sample in a study of CD8+CD57+ T cells in acquired aplastic anemia. Study-level results: Lower diversity was found in CD8+CD57+ cells than in total CD4+ and CD8+ pools in patients.

Patients chosen for sequencing had CD8+CD57+ cells that had expanded, as shown by flow cytometry. Their recognized antigens are unknown. CDR3 and TCR beta VDJ profiling relied on genomic DNA as the template. TCRdb reanalysed the reads using MiXCR and keeps one entry per CDR3 protein. The sample has about 20,000 distinct CDR3 sequences; roughly 40% are singletons. Source material: CD8+CD57+ T cells sorted from PBMCs. Described subset: bead-enriched CD8+CD57+ effector memory T cells from SAA patients. These receptors came from a human donor with aplastic anemia.

This chain uses TRBV19 with TRBJ1-1; D might be TRBD1 (5 bases). The germline V gene encodes CDR1 LNHDA and CDR2 SQIVND (reference sequence). Trimming took 2 bases from V and 1 from J, leaving 14 bases between them. This CDR3 contains 16 residues. CDR3 bases: TGTGCCAGTAGTATAATGGGGGACCCCCCGAACACTGAAGCTTTCTTT. Its protein is CASSIMGDPPNTEAFF.

This rearrangement joins TRBV20-1 to TRBJ2-7, with 13 bases aligning to TRBD2. Germline values: CDR1 DFQATT, CDR2 SNEGSKA (reference sequence). There are 17 residues in the CDR3. The trim removed 6 bases at V and 4 bases at J, leaving 15 bases unmatched. The CDR3 nucleotides are TGCAGTGCCAGCAGCTTGGGGGGACTAGCGGGAACGTACGAGCAGTACTTC. It specifies CSASSLGGLAGTYEQYF.

This clonotype was picked up a small number of times. The chain links TRBV6-5 to TRBJ1-1, with no clear D. This CDR3 is 13 amino acids long. Trimming removed 4 bases from V and 4 bases from J, with 10 bases in between. CDR1 and CDR2 from the germline V gene are MNHEY and SVGAGI. The CDR3 DNA follows: TGTGCCAGCAGTTCCATATTGGGCACTGAAGCTTTCTTT. Amino acid sequence: CASSSILGTEAFF.

There are a few counts of this clonotype. V is TRBV20-1 and J is TRBJ2-1; tentatively, D is TRBD2 (7 bases). Germline CDR1 DFQATT, CDR2 SNEGSKA (reference sequence). CDR3 length: 15 amino acids. V was trimmed by 0 bases and J by 9 bases, leaving 18 bases between them. The CDR3 is CSAREGGLRIGEQFF. For the CDR3, the DNA is TGCAGTGCTAGAGAAGGGGGACTAAGAATTGGTGAGCAGTTCTTC.

The gene calls are TRBV20-1 and TRBJ2-3; D uncertain. The CDR3 totals 15 residues. Trimming took 0 bases from V and 0 from J, leaving 10 bases between them. Germline V gives CDR1 DFQATT, CDR2 SNEGSKA (reference sequence). The CDR3: CSARDPTVSTDTQYF. The CDR3 DNA reads as TGCAGTGCTAGAGATCCCACGGTTAGCACAGATACGCAGTATTTT.

The sample holds a few counts of this clonotype. The V call is TRBV28, the J call TRBJ1-6; D uncertain. V shed 8 bases and J shed 9 bases, with 8 bases lying between them. CDR3 length: 11 residues. Germline V CDR1 and CDR2: MDHEN, SYDVKM. The CDR3 coding sequence is TGTGCCAGCTCATTTCGTTCACCCCTCCACTTT. This translates into CASSFRSPLHF.

This clonotype is medium-sized within its sample. The rearrangement uses TRBV7-8 and TRBJ2-5; D unresolved. V was cut by 6 bases and J by 2 bases, with 19 bases left in between. The CDR3 is made up of 16 amino acids. CDR1 and CDR2 (germline): SGHVS, FQNEAQ. The CDR3 here is CASSPQQLFRQETQYF. The CDR3 DNA is TGTGCCAGCAGTCCCCAGCAGTTGTTTCGGCAAGAGACCCAGTACTTC.

Concerning this clonotype itself: The germline gene is not matched at one end of the junction; a read error may be the cause. The chain couples TRBV7-9 to TRBJ2-3, with TRBD2 identical over 9 bases. The CDR3 is 14 residues long. Germline CDR1 and CDR2: SEHNR and FQNEAQ (reference sequence). CDR3 sequence reads: CARSYSGSSDTQYF. As DNA, the CDR3 is TGTGCCAGGAGCTATAGCGGGAGCTCAGATACGCAGTATTTT.

This clonotype was detected a few times. CDR3 sequence reads: CSASSEREAWGSYEQYF. In DNA, the CDR3 is TGCAGTGCTAGTAGCGAGCGGGAGGCCTGGGGCTCCTACGAGCAGTACTTC. This chain links TRBV20-1 with TRBJ2-7; 9 nucleotides line up with TRBD2. V lost 3 bases to trimming and J lost 0 bases; unmatched junction nucleotides: 12. CDR1 and CDR2 (germline): DFQATT, SNEGSKA (reference sequence). This CDR3 has 17 amino acids.

This clonotype occurred many times. J is TRBJ2-1 and V is TRBV5-1, with 7 bases fitting TRBD2. The CDR3 has 14 residues. V trimming: 5 bases; J trimming: 5 bases; junction bases outside the gene matches: 7. In germline, CDR1 is SGHRS, CDR2 YFSETQ. The CDR3: CASRPSGTNNEQFF. The CDR3 nucleotides read TGCGCCAGCAGACCTAGCGGAACCAACAATGAGCAGTTCTTC. Drawing the rest from reference TRBV5-1 and TRBJ2-1, the complete variable domain is KAGVTQTPRYLIKTRGQQVTLSCSPISGHRSVSWYQQTPGQGLQFLFEYFSETQRNKGNFPGRFSGRQFSNSRSEMNVSTLELGDSALYLCASRPSGTNNEQFFGPGTRLTVL.

There are a few counts of this clonotype. For the CDR3, the DNA is TGCAGTGCTAGATGGCAGGAAGGGGTCTCTGGGGCCAACGTCCTGACTTTC. This translates into CSARWQEGVSGANVLTF. The chain carries TRBV20-1 and TRBJ2-6; maybe TRBD1 (5 bases). Germline V lookup: CDR1 DFQATT, CDR2 SNEGSKA (reference sequence). With 2 bases removed from V and 0 bases from J, the gap between germline ends came to 14 bases. This CDR3 comprises 17 residues.

This clonotype was seen a handful of times. V gene TRBV5-6 combines with J gene TRBJ2-5, with 7 positions matching TRBD1. The germline CDR1 and CDR2 sequences are SGHDT and YYEEEE. V trimming: 4 bases; J trimming: 3 bases; junction bases outside the gene matches: 9. CDR3 length: 15 residues. As DNA, the CDR3 is TGTGCCAGCAGCGCGTACAGGGGCTTTGAAGAGACCCAGTACTTC. It specifies CASSAYRGFEETQYF.

The CDR3 coding sequence is TGTGCCAGCAGAGTTCGGGAGACCCAGTACTTC. Its protein product is CASRVRETQYF. The chain recombines TRBV6-5 with TRBJ2-5; unclear D gene. V lost 6 bases to trimming and J lost 5 bases, with 7 bases between them. The germline V gene has CDR1 MNHEY and CDR2 SVGAGI. The CDR3 loop spans 11 amino acids.

This clonotype was found many times. The chain recombines TRBV20-1 with TRBJ2-7; TRBD2 matches at 10 bases. This CDR3 has 15 residues. Germline values: CDR1 DFQATT, CDR2 SNEGSKA (reference sequence). After removal of 5 bases from V and 5 bases from J, the junction contained 12 bases not matched to a gene. The CDR3 region is CSAVPTLAGDNEQYF. The CDR3 DNA reads TGCAGTGCTGTACCTACTCTAGCGGGAGATAACGAGCAGTACTTC.

In its sample, this clonotype was seen a few times. The chain joins TRBV12-3 or TRBV12-4 to TRBJ2-3; D remains ambiguous. CDR3 size: 16 residues. The V gene lost 3 bases and the J gene lost 1 base, with 14 bases spanning the gap. CDR3 in amino acids: CASSFGEFAGTDTQYF. In DNA form, the CDR3 reads TGTGCCAGCAGTTTTGGAGAATTTGCGGGCACAGATACGCAGTATTTT.

The rearrangement links TRBV7-9 to TRBJ2-3; 9 bases agree with TRBD2. The V segment lost 5 bases and the J segment 4 bases; nucleotides outside the gene matches: 10. Looked up from germline, CDR1 is SEHNR and CDR2 is FQNEAQ (reference sequence). The CDR3 totals 16 residues. DNA for the CDR3: TGTGCCAGCAGCACCGCGGTAGCGGGAGAGGCAGATACGCAGTATTTT. Its protein is CASSTAVAGEADTQYF.

The rearrangement uses TRBV2 and TRBJ2-5, with 9 nucleotides matching TRBD2. J was trimmed by 4 bases and V by 7 bases; bases with no gene match: 10. CDR1 is SNHLY, CDR2 FYNNEI, per germline. CDR3 length equals 15 residues. The CDR3 bases are TGTGCCAGCACCATGCGGGGGGGCGGGGTAGAGACCCAGTACTTC. Translated: CASTMRGGGVETQYF.

This clonotype has more than one count but fewer than ten. The chain is built from TRBV2 and TRBJ2-5; TRBD2 agrees at 11 bases. The CDR3 contains 15 residues. Trimming at V came to 6 bases and at J to 1 base, leaving 4 bases not matched to a gene. Germline V gene sequence: CDR1 SNHLY, CDR2 FYNNEI. CDR3 residues: CASSLTSGVQETQYF. The DNA of the CDR3 is TGTGCCAGCAGCCTGACTAGCGGGGTCCAAGAGACCCAGTACTTC.

This chain joins TRBV30 and TRBJ2-7, with D maybe TRBD1 (5 bases). The germline CDR1 and CDR2 sequences are GTSNPN and SVGIG (reference sequence). V dropped 2 bases and J dropped 6 bases, with 11 bases sitting between them. The CDR3 sequence is 12 residues long. CDR3 DNA: TGTGCCTGGAGTATAACAGGTCGCGAGCAGTACTTC. Protein product: CAWSITGREQYF.

This chain links TRBV6-5 with TRBJ2-2; 8 nucleotides match TRBD1. The length of the CDR3 is 15 residues. Germline V gene lookup returns CDR1 MNHEY and CDR2 SVGAGI. V was clipped by 2 bases and J by 3 bases; unmatched bases: 2. This CDR3 reads CASSYDRGDTGELFF. CDR3 sequence (DNA): TGTGCCAGCAGTTACGACAGGGGCGACACCGGGGAGCTGTTTTTT.

The chain joins TRBV7-6 to TRBJ2-7; TRBD2 matches at 7 bases. Germline V lookup: CDR1 SGHVS, CDR2 FNYEAQ. V lost 5 bases and J lost 1; bases outside the gene matches: 8. This CDR3 has 15 amino acids. In nucleotides, the CDR3 is TGTGCCAGCAGCGCACCAGCGGGATCTTCCTACGAGCAGTACTTC. Translating it yields CASSAPAGSSYEQYF.

The chain is built from TRBV7-2 and TRBJ2-7; the match to TRBD1 covers 7 bases. The CDR3 length is 14 residues. After removal of 1 base from V and 2 bases from J, the junction contained 2 bases not matched to a gene. Germline CDR1 and CDR2: SGHTA and FQGNSA. CDR3 sequence: CASSLDQGAYEQYF. DNA for the CDR3: TGTGCCAGCAGCTTAGATCAGGGGGCCTACGAGCAGTACTTC.

Only a few counts were recorded for this clonotype. V is TRBV10-3 and J is TRBJ2-7; weak D call: TRBD2 (6 bases). V lost 2 bases, J lost 2 bases, and 10 bases lay in between. The CDR3 contains 14 residues. The germline CDR1 and CDR2 sequences are ENHRY and SYGVKD. The DNA of the CDR3 is TGTGCCATCAGTGAGGGCGGGGCAGCCTACGAGCAGTACTTC. Translation gives CAISEGGAAYEQYF.

This clonotype was detected only once. J is TRBJ2-2 and V is TRBV6-4, with 9 positions matching TRBD2. The CDR3 is 16 residues long. CDR1 is MRHNA and CDR2 is SNTAGT in the germline V gene. Unmatched junction bases numbered 3, after V lost 3 bases and J lost 1 base. The CDR3 nucleotides read TGTGCCAGCAGTGAGTTAGCGGGGGTGAACACCGGGGAGCTGTTTTTT. This gives the protein CASSELAGVNTGELFF.